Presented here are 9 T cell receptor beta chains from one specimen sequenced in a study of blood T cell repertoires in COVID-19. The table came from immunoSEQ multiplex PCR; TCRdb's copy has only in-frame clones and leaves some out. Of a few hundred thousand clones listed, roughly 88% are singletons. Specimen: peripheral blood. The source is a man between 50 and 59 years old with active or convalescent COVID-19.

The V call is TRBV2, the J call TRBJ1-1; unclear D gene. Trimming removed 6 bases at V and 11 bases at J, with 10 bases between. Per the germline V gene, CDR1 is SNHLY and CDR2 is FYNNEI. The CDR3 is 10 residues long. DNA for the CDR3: TGTGCCAGCAGAGGCCCCGGGGCTTTCTTT. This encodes CASRGPGAFF.

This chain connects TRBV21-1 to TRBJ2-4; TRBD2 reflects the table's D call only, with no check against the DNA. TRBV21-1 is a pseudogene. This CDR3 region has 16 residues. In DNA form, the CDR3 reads TGTGCCAGCAGCAAAGCCCCCGGCGGGGGCGGAAACATTCAGTACTTC. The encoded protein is CASSKAPGGGGNIQYF.

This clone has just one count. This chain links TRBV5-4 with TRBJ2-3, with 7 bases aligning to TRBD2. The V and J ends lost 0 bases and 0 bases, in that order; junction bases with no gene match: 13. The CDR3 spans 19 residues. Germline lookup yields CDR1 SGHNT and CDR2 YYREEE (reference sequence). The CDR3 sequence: CASSLGAGAAYSSTDTQYF. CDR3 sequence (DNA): TGTGCCAGCAGCTTGGGGGCGGGAGCGGCCTACTCTAGCACAGATACGCAGTATTTT.

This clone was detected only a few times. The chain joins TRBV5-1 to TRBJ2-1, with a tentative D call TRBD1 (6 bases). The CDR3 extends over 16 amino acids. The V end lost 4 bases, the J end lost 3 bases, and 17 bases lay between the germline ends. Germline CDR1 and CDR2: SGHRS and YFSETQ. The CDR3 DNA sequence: TGCGCCAGCAGCCCCCAGGGGCCGTCGTACTACAATGAGCAGTTCTTC. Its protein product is CASSPQGPSYYNEQFF. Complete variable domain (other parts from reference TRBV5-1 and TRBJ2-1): KAGVTQTPRYLIKTRGQQVTLSCSPISGHRSVSWYQQTPGQGLQFLFEYFSETQRNKGNFPGRFSGRQFSNSRSEMNVSTLELGDSALYLCASSPQGPSYYNEQFFGPGTRLTVL.

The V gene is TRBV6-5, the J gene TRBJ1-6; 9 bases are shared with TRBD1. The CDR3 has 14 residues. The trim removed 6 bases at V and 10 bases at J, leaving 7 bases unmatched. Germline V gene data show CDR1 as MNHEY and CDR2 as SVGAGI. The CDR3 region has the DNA TGTGCCAGCAGCCTACAGGGGGCAGAATCACCCCTCCACTTT. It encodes CASSLQGAESPLHF.

The CDR3 spells CASRSIQGIQPQHF. The DNA of the CDR3 is TGTGCCAGCAGGTCAATACAGGGGATTCAGCCCCAGCATTTT. V is TRBV2 and J is TRBJ1-5; TRBD1 matches at 7 bases. The CDR3 runs to 14 residues. Germline CDR1 and CDR2: SNHLY and FYNNEI. Trimming took 6 bases from V and 6 from J; bases not matched to a gene: 8. Using reference TRBV2 and TRBJ1-5 for the parts outside the CDR3, the full variable domain is EPEVTQTPSHQVTQMGQEVILRCVPISNHLYFYWYRQILGQKVEFLVSFYNNEISEKSEIFDDQFSVERPDGSNFTLKIRSTKLEDSAMYFCASRSIQGIQPQHFGDGTRLSIL.

Here the CDR3 reads CASSQGMTGGSVGETQYF. The CDR3 nucleotides are TGTGCCAGCAGCCAAGGGATGACAGGGGGCTCGGTGGGAGAGACCCAGTACTTC. The chain carries TRBV3-1 (or the pseudogene TRBV3-2) and TRBJ2-5, with TRBD1 matching over 10 bases. This CDR3 spans 18 amino acids. With 1 base clipped from V and 4 bases from J, the junction kept 12 bases outside the gene matches. Germline lookup yields CDR1 LGHDT and CDR2 YNNKEL (reference sequence).

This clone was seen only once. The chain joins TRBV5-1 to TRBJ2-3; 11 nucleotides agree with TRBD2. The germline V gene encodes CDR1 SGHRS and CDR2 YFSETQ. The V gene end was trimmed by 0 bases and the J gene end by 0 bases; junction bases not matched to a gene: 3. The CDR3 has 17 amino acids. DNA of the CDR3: TGCGCCAGCAGCTTGGGATCTAGCGGGGGGAGCACAGATACGCAGTATTTT. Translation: CASSLGSSGGSTDTQYF.

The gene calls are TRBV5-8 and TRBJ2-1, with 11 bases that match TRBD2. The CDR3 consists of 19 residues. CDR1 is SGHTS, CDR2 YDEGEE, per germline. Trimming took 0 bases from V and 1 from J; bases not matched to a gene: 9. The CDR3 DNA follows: TGTGCCAGCAGCTTGGTCGGGACTAGCGGCCTATGGTCCTACAATGAGCAGTTCTTC. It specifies CASSLVGTSGLWSYNEQFF. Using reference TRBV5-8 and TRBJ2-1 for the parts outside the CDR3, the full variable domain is EAGVTQSPTHLIKTRGQQATLRCSPISGHTSVYWYQQALGLGLQFLLWYDEGEERNRGNFPPRFSGRQFPNYSSELNVNALELEDSALYLCASSLVGTSGLWSYNEQFFGPGTRLTVL.